Each of the 20 T cell receptor beta chains below was sequenced from the same sample in a study of T cells in Graves' hyperthyroidism and ophthalmopathy. Amplified regions were TCR beta CDR3 sequences from RNA transcripts. When the TCR CDR3 underwent first-round RT-PCR, the HTBI primer set was used. One entry per CDR3 protein results from TCRdb running MiXCR on the multiplex PCR reads. Of fewer than 450,000 distinct CDR3 sequences in the sample, approximately 18% were seen once. The sample consisted of blood. The receptors were gathered from a woman in her 30s with Graves' hyperthyroidism that later progressed to Graves' ophthalmopathy.

This clonotype showed up many times. V and J are TRBV30 and TRBJ1-5; D perhaps matches TRBD1 (5 bases). Trimming cost V 0 bases and J 9 bases, with 12 bases left between them. This CDR3 spans 13 amino acids. Germline V lookup: CDR1 GTSNPN, CDR2 SVGIG (reference sequence). CDR3 amino acids: CAWSVVRGGPQHF. CDR3 DNA sequence: TGTGCCTGGAGTGTTGTGCGCGGGGGGCCCCAGCATTTT. Full variable domain (outside the CDR3, taken from reference TRBV30 and TRBJ1-5): SQTIHQWPATLVQPVGSPLSLECTVEGTSNPNLYWYRQAAGRGLQLLFYSVGIGQISSEVPQNLSASRPQDRQFILSSKKLLLSDSGFYLCAWSVVRGGPQHFGDGTRLSIL.

The CDR3, as DNA: TGTGCCAGCAGCTTAGCTCAGGGGGGCGAGCAGTACTTC. This encodes CASSLAQGGEQYF. The chain carries TRBV7-6 and TRBJ2-7, with D perhaps matching TRBD1 (7 bases). With 0 bases removed from V and 6 bases from J, the gap between germline ends came to 9 bases. CDR3 size: 13 residues. CDR1 SGHVS and CDR2 FNYEAQ come from the germline V gene.

This clonotype has at least ten counts. This chain links TRBV7-9 with TRBJ2-5; 8 nucleotides agree with TRBD2. The CDR3 extends over 14 amino acids. CDR1 is SEHNR, CDR2 FQNEAQ, per germline (reference sequence). V was pared by 1 base and J by 4 bases, with 2 bases of the junction left unmatched. The CDR3 DNA reads TGTGCCAGCAGCTTAGTCGGGAGGGGAGAGACCCAGTACTTC. It codes for CASSLVGRGETQYF.

This clonotype was seen ten or more times. The J gene is TRBJ2-7, the V gene TRBV7-8, with 9 bases fitting TRBD1. CDR3 size: 14 residues. Looked up from germline, CDR1 is SGHVS and CDR2 is FQNEAQ. V shed 5 bases, J shed 3 bases, and the junction held 5 bases outside the gene matches. CDR3 in DNA: TGTGCCAGCAGCATCAACAGGGGGCTCTACGAGCAGTACTTC. Amino acids: CASSINRGLYEQYF.

At least ten counts were recorded for this clonotype. The gene calls are TRBV24-1 and TRBJ1-1; TRBD1 might be the D (5 bases). The CDR3 spans 14 residues. Germline V CDR1 and CDR2: KGHDR, SFDVKD. Trimming removed 3 bases from V and 1 base from J, with 8 bases in between. CDR3 DNA sequence: TGTGCCACCAGTGATACAACAGGGAACACTGAAGCTTTCTTT. Protein product: CATSDTTGNTEAFF.

This clonotype was seen many times. The chain employs TRBV10-2 and TRBJ1-1; a weak D match, TRBD1 (6 bases). With 8 bases removed from V and 4 bases from J, the gap between germline ends came to 17 bases. The CDR3 has 14 amino acids. Per the germline V gene, CDR1 is WSHSY and CDR2 is SAAADI. CDR3 nucleotides: TGCGCCAGCTCCACAGGGTCTTCGGTCACTGAAGCTTTCTTT. Translated, it gives CASSTGSSVTEAFF.

This clonotype was recorded many times. The V and J genes are TRBV5-1 and TRBJ2-1; weak D call: TRBD2 (6 bases). The germline V and J ends were trimmed by 3 bases and 8 bases, with 18 bases remaining between them. The CDR3 runs to 15 residues. Germline CDR1 reads SGHRS; CDR2 reads YFSETQ. CDR3: CASSSQRAGIYEQFF. CDR3 coding DNA: TGCGCCAGCAGCTCACAGAGGGCGGGGATCTATGAGCAGTTCTTC.

V is TRBV5-1 and J is TRBJ2-5; 7 bases map to TRBD1. With V trimmed by 4 bases and J by 1 base, 7 bases remained unmatched. CDR3 length: 15 residues. Per germline, CDR1 SGHRS and CDR2 YFSETQ. The CDR3 nucleotides are TGCGCCAGCAGCCCTCTGACAGGGCGCCAAGAGACCCAGTACTTC. As protein: CASSPLTGRQETQYF.

The V call is TRBV20-1, the J call TRBJ2-1; 13 bases are a match to TRBD2. CDR1 DFQATT and CDR2 SNEGSKA come from the germline V gene (reference sequence). Trimming cost V 1 base and J 10 bases; bases outside gene matches: 7. The CDR3 totals 15 residues. DNA for the CDR3: TGCAGTGCTAGAGTCACTAGCGGGAGGGCCAGCGAGCAGTTCTTC. Amino acid sequence: CSARVTSGRASEQFF.

The sample holds a few counts of this clonotype. This sequence joins TRBV7-8 and TRBJ2-2; D uncertain. The CDR3 loop spans 12 amino acids. The germline V and J ends were trimmed by 1 base and 11 bases, with 8 bases remaining between them. Per the germline V gene, CDR1 is SGHVS and CDR2 is FQNEAQ. This CDR3 reads CASSLGRDELFF. CDR3 nucleotide sequence: TGTGCCAGCAGCTTAGGGAGAGACGAGCTGTTTTTT.

In the case of this clonotype: One junction end disagrees with the germline gene, perhaps due to a read error. The V call is TRBV28, the J call TRBJ2-7, with 10 positions matching TRBD1. The CDR3 is 14 residues long. Germline-derived CDR1 and CDR2 are MDHEN and SYDVKM. In DNA, the CDR3 is TGTACCAGCAGGGGACAGGGGTTCGTCTACGAGCAGTACTTC. Its protein product is CTSRGQGFVYEQYF.

The genes are TRBV20-1 and TRBJ1-1, with D possibly TRBD1 on 6 matching bases. V dropped 6 bases and J dropped 1 base, with 15 bases sitting between them. Looked up from germline, CDR1 is DFQATT and CDR2 is SNEGSKA (reference sequence). The CDR3 totals 14 residues. CDR3 coding DNA: TGCAGTGCCCAGCCGGACAGATGGAACACTGAAGCTTTCTTT. This translates into CSAQPDRWNTEAFF.

The sample holds many counts of this clonotype. The chain employs TRBV12-3 or TRBV12-4 and TRBJ1-2, with D possibly matching TRBD1 (5 bases). The CDR3 runs 13 residues. V lost 8 bases and J 5 bases, leaving 15 bases between the germline ends. Written as DNA, the CDR3 is TGTGCCAGCTCAGTGGGGCGCGATTATGGCTACACCTTC. Protein sequence: CASSVGRDYGYTF.

The chain is built from TRBV19 and TRBJ2-7; 10 bases are a match to TRBD1. The ends lost 2 bases at V and 2 bases at J; junction bases unmatched: 3. The CDR3 runs 15 residues. Germline-derived CDR1 and CDR2 are LNHDA and SQIVND (reference sequence). The CDR3 DNA is TGTGCCAGTAGTATAAAGGGACAGGGGACCTACGAGCAGTACTTC. It yields the protein CASSIKGQGTYEQYF. The full variable domain, rest sourced from reference TRBV19 and TRBJ2-7, is DGGITQSPKYLFRKEGQNVTLSCEQNLNHDAMYWYRQDPGQGLRLIYYSQIVNDFQKGDIAEGYSVSREKKESFPLTVTSAQKNPTAFYLCASSIKGQGTYEQYFGPGTRLTVT.

The table lists this clonotype with many counts. The V gene is TRBV2, the J gene TRBJ2-6; no definite D call. CDR3 length: 17 amino acids. The germline V and J ends were trimmed by 7 bases and 4 bases, with 20 bases remaining between them. Germline V lookup: CDR1 SNHLY, CDR2 FYNNEI. The CDR3 nucleotides are TGTGCCAGCACCGGCGGCCTCTCCCCTTCGGGGGCCAACGTCCTGACTTTC. Protein: CASTGGLSPSGANVLTF.

The rearrangement links TRBV6-2 or TRBV6-3 to TRBJ2-4; TRBD1 is a possible D gene (5 bases). V lost 4 bases to trimming and J lost 6 bases, with 10 bases between them. Per the germline V gene, CDR1 is MNHEY and CDR2 is SVGEGT. The CDR3 extends over 13 amino acids. CDR3: CASSLGVGNIQYF. CDR3 in DNA: TGTGCCAGCAGTTTAGGGGTCGGAAACATTCAGTACTTC.

This clonotype appeared many times. The genes are TRBV28 and TRBJ2-1; 8 nucleotides agree with TRBD2. From germline, CDR1 is MDHEN and CDR2 SYDVKM. V was clipped by 8 bases and J by 7 bases; unmatched bases: 10. CDR3 length: 14 amino acids. This chain's CDR3 is CASAAGGLGNEQFF. CDR3 nucleotide sequence: TGTGCCAGCGCTGCGGGGGGACTAGGTAATGAGCAGTTCTTC. The full variable domain, rest sourced from reference TRBV28 and TRBJ2-1, is DVKVTQSSRYLVKRTGEKVFLECVQDMDHENMFWYRQDPGLGLRLIYFSYDVKMKEKGDIPEGYSVSREKKERFSLILESASTNQTSMYLCASAAGGLGNEQFFGPGTRLTVL.

This clonotype has only a few counts. The chain uses TRBV6-1 and TRBJ2-7; D call uncertain. CDR1 MNHNS and CDR2 SASEGT come from the germline V gene. Trimming took 1 base from V and 3 from J, leaving 10 bases between them. The CDR3 totals 14 residues. The CDR3 loop reads CASSEVVGNYEQYF. The CDR3 nucleotides are TGTGCCAGCAGTGAAGTGGTAGGTAACTACGAGCAGTACTTC.

To note about this clonotype: One junction end disagrees with the germline gene, perhaps due to a read error. The chain uses TRBV2 and TRBJ1-2; weak D call: TRBD1 (5 bases). The germline V gene has CDR1 SNHLY and CDR2 FYNNEI. The CDR3 runs 13 residues. The CDR3 is CASSDDRYYGYTF. The CDR3, as DNA: TGTGCTAGCAGTGACGACAGATACTATGGCTACACCTTC.

This clonotype was observed many times. The chain links TRBV6-1 to TRBJ2-7, with TRBD2 matching over 8 bases. CDR3 length equals 15 residues. Trimming removed 7 bases from V and 0 bases from J; junction bases left unmatched: 8. From germline, CDR1 is MNHNS and CDR2 SASEGT. CDR3 in amino acids: CASKILAESSYEQYF. In DNA form, the CDR3 reads TGTGCCAGCAAGATACTAGCGGAGAGCTCCTACGAGCAGTACTTC.